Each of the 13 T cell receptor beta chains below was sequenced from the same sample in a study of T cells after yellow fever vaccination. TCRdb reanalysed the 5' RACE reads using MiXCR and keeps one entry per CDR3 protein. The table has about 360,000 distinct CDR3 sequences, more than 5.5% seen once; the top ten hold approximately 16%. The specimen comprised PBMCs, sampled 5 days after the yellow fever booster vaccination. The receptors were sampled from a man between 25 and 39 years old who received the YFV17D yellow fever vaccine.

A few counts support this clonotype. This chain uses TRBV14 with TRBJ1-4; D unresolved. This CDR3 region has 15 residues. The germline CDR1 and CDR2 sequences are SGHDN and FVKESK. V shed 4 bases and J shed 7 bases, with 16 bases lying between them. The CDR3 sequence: CASSPRARPIEKLFF. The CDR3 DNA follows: TGTGCCAGCAGCCCACGGGCACGGCCGATTGAAAAACTGTTTTTT.

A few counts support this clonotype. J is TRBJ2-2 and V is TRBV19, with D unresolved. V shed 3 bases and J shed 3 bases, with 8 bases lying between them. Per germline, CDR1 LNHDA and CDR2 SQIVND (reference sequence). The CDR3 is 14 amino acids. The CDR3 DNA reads TGTGCCAGTAGTATCACAGCGTACACCGGGGAGCTGTTTTTT. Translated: CASSITAYTGELFF.

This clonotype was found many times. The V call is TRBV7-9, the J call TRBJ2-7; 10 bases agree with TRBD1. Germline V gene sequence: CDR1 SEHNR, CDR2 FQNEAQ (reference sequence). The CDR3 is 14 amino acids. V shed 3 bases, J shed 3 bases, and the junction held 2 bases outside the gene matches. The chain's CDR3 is CASSFWDRGYEQYF. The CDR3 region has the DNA TGTGCCAGCAGCTTCTGGGACAGGGGCTACGAGCAGTACTTC.

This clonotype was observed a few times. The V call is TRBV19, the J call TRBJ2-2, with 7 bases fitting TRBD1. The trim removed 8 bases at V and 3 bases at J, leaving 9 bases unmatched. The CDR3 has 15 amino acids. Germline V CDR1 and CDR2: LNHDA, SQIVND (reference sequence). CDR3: CASWHRGPYTGELFF. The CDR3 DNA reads TGTGCCAGTTGGCACAGGGGACCTTACACCGGGGAGCTGTTTTTT.

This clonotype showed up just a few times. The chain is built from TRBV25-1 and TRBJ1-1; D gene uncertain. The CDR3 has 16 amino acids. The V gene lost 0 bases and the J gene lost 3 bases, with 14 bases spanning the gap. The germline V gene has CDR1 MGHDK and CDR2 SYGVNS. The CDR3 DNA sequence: TGTGCCAGCAGTGAATACTATCCCGGGTCGGACACTGAAGCTTTCTTT. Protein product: CASSEYYPGSDTEAFF.

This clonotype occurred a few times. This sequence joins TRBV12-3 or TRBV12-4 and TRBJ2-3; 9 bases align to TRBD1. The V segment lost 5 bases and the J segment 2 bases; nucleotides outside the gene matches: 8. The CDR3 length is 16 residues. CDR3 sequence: CASSHPGQGNTDTQYF. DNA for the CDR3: TGTGCCAGCAGTCACCCGGGACAGGGAAACACAGATACGCAGTATTTT.

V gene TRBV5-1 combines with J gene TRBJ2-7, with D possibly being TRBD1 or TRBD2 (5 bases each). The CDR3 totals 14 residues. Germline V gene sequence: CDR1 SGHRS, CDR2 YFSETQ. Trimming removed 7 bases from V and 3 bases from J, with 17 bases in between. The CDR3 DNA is TGCGCCAGCGTTTACAGGCCGGGGAACTACGAGCAGTACTTC. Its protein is CASVYRPGNYEQYF.

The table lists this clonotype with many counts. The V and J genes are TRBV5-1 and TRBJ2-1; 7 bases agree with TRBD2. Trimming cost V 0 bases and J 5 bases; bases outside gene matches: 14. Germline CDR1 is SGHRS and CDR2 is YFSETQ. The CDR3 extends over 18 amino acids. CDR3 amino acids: CASSLVVSGGPTDNEQFF. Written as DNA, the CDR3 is TGCGCCAGCAGCTTGGTAGTTTCGGGAGGCCCAACAGACAATGAGCAGTTCTTC.

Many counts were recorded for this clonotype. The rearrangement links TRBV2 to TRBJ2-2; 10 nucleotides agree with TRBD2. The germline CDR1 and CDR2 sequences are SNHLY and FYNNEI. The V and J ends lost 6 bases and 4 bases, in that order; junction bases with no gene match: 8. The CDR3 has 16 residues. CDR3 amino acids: CASRKASGSGTGELFF. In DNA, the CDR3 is TGTGCCAGCAGGAAGGCTAGCGGGAGTGGCACCGGGGAGCTGTTTTTT.

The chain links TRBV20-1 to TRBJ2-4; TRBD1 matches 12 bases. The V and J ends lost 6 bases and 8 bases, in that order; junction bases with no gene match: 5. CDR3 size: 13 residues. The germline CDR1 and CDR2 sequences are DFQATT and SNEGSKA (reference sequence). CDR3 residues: CSAGTGGSDIQYF. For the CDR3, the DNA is TGCAGTGCCGGGACAGGGGGCTCGGACATTCAGTACTTC.

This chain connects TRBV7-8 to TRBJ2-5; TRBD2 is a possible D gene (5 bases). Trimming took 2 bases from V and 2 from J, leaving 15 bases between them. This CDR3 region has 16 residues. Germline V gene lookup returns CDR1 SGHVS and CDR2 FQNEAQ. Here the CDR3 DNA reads TGTGCCAGCAGCTTAACGGGGTTGCTGAAACAAGAGACCCAGTACTTC. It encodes CASSLTGLLKQETQYF.

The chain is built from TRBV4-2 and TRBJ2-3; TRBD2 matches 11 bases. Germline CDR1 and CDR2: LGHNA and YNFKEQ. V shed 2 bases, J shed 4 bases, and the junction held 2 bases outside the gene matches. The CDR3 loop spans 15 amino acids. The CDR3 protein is CASSQSSGRSDTQYF. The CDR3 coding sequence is TGTGCCAGCAGCCAATCTAGCGGGAGGTCAGATACGCAGTATTTT.

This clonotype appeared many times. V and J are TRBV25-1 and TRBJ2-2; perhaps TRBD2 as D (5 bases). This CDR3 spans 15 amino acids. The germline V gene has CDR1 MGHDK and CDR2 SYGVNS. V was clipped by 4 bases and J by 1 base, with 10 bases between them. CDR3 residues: CASSAVRVNTGELFF. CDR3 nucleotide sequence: TGTGCCAGCAGTGCGGTGAGGGTGAACACCGGGGAGCTGTTTTTT.